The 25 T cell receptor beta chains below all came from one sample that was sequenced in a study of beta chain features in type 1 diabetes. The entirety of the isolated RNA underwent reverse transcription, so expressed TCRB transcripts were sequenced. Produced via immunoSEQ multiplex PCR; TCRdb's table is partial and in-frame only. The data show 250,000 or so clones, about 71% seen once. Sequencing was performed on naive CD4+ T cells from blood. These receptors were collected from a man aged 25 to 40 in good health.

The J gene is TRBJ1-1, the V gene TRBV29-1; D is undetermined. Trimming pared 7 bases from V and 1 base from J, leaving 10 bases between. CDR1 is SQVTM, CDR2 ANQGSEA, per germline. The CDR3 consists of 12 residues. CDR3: CSARYGNTEAFF. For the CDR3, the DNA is TGCAGCGCTAGGTATGGGAACACTGAAGCTTTCTTT. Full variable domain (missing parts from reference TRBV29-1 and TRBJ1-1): SAVISQKPSRDICQRGTSLTIQCQVDSQVTMMFWYRQQPGQSLTLIATANQGSEATYESGFVIDKFPISRPNLTFSTLTVSNMSPEDSSIYLCSARYGNTEAFFGQGTRLTVV.

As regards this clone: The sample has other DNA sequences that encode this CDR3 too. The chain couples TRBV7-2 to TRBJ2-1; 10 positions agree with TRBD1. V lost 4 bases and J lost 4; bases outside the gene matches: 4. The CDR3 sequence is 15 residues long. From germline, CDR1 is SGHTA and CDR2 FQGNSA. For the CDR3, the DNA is TGTGCCAGCAGCTCGGACAGGGGGTCTTACAATGAGCAGTTCTTC. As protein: CASSSDRGSYNEQFF.

The CDR3, as DNA: TGTGCCAGCAGCGTAGTAGCCTCTAGCTCCTACGAGCAGTACTTC. It codes for CASSVVASSSYEQYF. This chain uses TRBV9 with TRBJ2-7, with unresolved D. The CDR3 extends over 15 amino acids. In germline, CDR1 is SGDLS, CDR2 YYNGEE. The V end lost 0 bases, the J end lost 0 bases, and 10 bases lay between the germline ends. Drawing the rest from reference TRBV9 and TRBJ2-7, the complete variable domain is DSGVTQTPKHLITATGQRVTLRCSPRSGDLSVYWYQQSLDQGLQFLIQYYNGEERAKGNILERFSAQQFPDLHSELNLSSLELGDSALYFCASSVVASSSYEQYFGPGTRLTVT.

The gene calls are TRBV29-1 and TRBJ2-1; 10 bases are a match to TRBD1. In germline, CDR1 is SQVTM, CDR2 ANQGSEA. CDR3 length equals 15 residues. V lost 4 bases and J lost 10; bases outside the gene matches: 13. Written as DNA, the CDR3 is TGCAGCGTTGGAGACAGAGACAGGGGGCATAGGGAGCAGTTCTTC. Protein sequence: CSVGDRDRGHREQFF.

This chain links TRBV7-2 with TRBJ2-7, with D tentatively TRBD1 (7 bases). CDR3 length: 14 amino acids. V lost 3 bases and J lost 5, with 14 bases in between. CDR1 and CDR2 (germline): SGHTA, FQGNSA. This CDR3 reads CASSFRGRFNEQYF. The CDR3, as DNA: TGTGCCAGCAGCTTCAGGGGGAGGTTCAACGAGCAGTACTTC.

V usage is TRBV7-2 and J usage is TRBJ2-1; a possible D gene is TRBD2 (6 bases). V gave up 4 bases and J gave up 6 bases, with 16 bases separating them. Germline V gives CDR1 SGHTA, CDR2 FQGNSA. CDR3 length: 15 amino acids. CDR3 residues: CASSYDFLRGNEQFF. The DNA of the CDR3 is TGTGCCAGCAGCTATGACTTCTTGCGGGGCAATGAGCAGTTCTTC.

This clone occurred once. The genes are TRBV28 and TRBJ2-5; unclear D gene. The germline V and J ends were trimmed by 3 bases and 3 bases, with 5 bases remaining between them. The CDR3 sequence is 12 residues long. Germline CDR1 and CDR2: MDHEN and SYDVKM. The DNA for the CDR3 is TGTGCCAGCAGTTTTGGGGAAGAGACCCAGTACTTC. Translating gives CASSFGEETQYF. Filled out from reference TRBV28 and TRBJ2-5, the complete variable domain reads DVKVTQSSRYLVKRTGEKVFLECVQDMDHENMFWYRQDPGLGLRLIYFSYDVKMKEKGDIPEGYSVSREKKERFSLILESASTNQTSMYLCASSFGEETQYFGPGTRLLVL.

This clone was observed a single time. The CDR3: CASSPGLVLEGEQFF. Here the CDR3 DNA reads TGTGCCAGCAGCCCGGGACTAGTATTGGAGGGTGAGCAGTTCTTC. The rearrangement uses TRBV5-4 and TRBJ2-1, with 8 bases that match TRBD2. The CDR3 is made up of 15 amino acids. Trimming at V came to 4 bases and at J to 9 bases, leaving 12 bases not matched to a gene. Germline V gene sequence: CDR1 SGHNT, CDR2 YYREEE (reference sequence).

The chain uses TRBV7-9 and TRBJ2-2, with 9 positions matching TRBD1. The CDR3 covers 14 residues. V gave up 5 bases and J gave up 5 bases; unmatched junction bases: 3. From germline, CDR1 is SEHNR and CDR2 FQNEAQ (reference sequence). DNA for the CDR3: TGTGCCAGCAGCCGGGGACAGGGTACCGGGGAGCTGTTTTTT. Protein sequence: CASSRGQGTGELFF.

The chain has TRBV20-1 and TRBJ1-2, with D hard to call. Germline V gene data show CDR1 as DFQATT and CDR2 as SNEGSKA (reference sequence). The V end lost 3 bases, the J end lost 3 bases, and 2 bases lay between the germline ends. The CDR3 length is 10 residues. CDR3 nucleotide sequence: TGCAGTGCTAGTGACTATGGCTACACCTTC. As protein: CSASDYGYTF.

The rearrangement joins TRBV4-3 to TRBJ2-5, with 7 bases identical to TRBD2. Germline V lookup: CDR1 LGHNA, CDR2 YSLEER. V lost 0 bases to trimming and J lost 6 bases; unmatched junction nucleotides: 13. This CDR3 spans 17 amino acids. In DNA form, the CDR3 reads TGCGCCAGCAGCCAAGAGTGGGCGGCTAGCGGTTCCCAGACCCAGTACTTC. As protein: CASSQEWAASGSQTQYF.

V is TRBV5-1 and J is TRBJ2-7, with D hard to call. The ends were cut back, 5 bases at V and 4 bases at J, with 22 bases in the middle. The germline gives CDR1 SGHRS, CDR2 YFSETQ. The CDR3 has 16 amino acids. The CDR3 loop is CASRVRFGPLAYEQYF. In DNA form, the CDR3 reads TGCGCCAGCAGAGTTCGTTTCGGACCCTTGGCGTACGAGCAGTACTTC.

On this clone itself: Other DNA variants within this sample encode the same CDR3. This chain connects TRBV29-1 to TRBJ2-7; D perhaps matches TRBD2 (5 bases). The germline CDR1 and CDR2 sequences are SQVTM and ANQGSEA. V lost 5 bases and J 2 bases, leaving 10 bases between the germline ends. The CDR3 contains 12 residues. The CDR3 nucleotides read TGCAGCGTTCTAAGCGGAACCTACGAGCAGTACTTC. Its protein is CSVLSGTYEQYF.

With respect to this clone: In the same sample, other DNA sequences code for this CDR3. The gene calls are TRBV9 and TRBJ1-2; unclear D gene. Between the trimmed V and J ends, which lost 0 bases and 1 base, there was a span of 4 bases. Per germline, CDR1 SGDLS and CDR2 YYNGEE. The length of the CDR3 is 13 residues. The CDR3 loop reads CASSVDSNYGYTF. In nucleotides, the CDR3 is TGTGCCAGCAGCGTAGACAGTAACTATGGCTACACCTTC.

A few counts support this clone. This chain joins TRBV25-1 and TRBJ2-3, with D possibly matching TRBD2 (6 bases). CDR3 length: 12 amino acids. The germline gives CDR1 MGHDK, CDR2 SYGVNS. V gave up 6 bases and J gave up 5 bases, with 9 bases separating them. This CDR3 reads CASRKGGDTQYF. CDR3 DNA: TGTGCCAGCAGGAAGGGAGGAGATACGCAGTATTTT.

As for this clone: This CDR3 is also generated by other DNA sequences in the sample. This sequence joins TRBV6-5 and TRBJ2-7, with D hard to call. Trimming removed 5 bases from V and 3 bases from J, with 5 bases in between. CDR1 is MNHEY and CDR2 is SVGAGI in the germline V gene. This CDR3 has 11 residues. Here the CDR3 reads CASSTDYEQYF. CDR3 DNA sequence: TGTGCCAGCAGTACAGACTACGAGCAGTACTTC.

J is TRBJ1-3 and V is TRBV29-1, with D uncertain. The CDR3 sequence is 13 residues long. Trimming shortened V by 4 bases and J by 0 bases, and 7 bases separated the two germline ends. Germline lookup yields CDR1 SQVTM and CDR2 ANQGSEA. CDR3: CSVAAFSGNTIYF. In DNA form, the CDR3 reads TGCAGCGTTGCGGCATTCTCTGGAAACACCATATATTTT.

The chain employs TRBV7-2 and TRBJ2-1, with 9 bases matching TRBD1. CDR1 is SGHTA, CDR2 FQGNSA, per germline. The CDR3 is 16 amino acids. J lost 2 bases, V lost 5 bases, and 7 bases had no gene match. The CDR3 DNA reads TGTGCCAGCAGCCTACAGGGGGCGAGAACCTACAATGAGCAGTTCTTC. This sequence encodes CASSLQGARTYNEQFF.

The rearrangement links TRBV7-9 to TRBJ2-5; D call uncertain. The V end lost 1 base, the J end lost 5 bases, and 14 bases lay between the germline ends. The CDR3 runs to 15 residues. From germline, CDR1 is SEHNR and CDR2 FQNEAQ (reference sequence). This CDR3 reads CASSLGGKSPETQYF. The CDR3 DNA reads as TGTGCCAGCAGCTTAGGGGGAAAATCACCGGAGACCCAGTACTTC.

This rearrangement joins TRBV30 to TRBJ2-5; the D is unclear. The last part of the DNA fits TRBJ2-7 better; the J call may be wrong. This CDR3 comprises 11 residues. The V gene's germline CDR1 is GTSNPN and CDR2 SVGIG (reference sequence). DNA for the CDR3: TGTGCCTGGAGCCTCGCCTACGAGCAGTACTTC. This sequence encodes CAWSLAYEQYF.

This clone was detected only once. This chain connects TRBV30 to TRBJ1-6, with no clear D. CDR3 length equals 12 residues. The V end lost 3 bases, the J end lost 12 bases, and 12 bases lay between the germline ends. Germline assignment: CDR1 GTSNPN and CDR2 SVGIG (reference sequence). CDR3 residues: CAWRLGSRPLHF. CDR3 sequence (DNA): TGTGCCTGGAGGTTGGGTTCTAGACCCCTCCACTTT. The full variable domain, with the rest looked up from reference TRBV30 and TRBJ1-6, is SQTIHQWPATLVQPVGSPLSLECTVEGTSNPNLYWYRQAAGRGLQLLFYSVGIGQISSEVPQNLSASRPQDRQFILSSKKLLLSDSGFYLCAWRLGSRPLHFGNGTRLTVT.

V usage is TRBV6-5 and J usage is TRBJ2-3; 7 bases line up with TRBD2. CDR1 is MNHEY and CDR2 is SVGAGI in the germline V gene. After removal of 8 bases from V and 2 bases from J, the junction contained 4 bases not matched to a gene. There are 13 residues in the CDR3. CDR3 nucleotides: TGTGCCAGCCGGCGGGACTACACAGATACGCAGTATTTT. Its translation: CASRRDYTDTQYF.

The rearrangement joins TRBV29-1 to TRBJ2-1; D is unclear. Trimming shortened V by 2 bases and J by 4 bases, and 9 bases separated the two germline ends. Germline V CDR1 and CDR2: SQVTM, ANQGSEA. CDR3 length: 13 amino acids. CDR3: CSVEKATYNEQFF. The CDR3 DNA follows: TGCAGCGTTGAAAAGGCCACTTACAATGAGCAGTTCTTC.

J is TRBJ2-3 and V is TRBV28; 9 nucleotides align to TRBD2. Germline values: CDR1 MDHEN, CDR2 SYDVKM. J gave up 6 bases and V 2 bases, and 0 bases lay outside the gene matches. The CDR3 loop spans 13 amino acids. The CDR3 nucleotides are TGTGCCAGCAGTTTAAGCGGGAGGGATACGCAGTATTTT. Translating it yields CASSLSGRDTQYF.

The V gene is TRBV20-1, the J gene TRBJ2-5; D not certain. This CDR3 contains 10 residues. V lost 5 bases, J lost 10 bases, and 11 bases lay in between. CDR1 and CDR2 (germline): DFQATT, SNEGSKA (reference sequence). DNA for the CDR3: TGCAGTGCTGCTTGGGATATCCAGTACTTC. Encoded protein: CSAAWDIQYF.